Below, 4 T cell receptor beta chains from the same sample are listed, as sequenced in a study of blood T cell repertoires in COVID-19. Clones were sequenced by immunoSEQ multiplex PCR, and TCRdb holds only the in-frame ones, with some missing. This table holds over 130,000 clones, 80% to 85% found once. Sequencing was carried out using peripheral blood. The receptors shown here come from a woman aged 55-70 years with acute or convalescent COVID-19.

In this sample, this clone turned up once. This chain connects TRBV5-4 to TRBJ2-5; 9 bases are shared with TRBD1. With 0 bases clipped from V and 5 bases from J, the junction kept 5 bases outside the gene matches. This CDR3 is 15 amino acids long. Per the germline V gene, CDR1 is SGHNT and CDR2 is YYREEE (reference sequence). CDR3 DNA sequence: TGTGCCAGCAGCTTGGCCGGGACAGGGCGGGAGACCCAGTACTTC. Its translation is CASSLAGTGRETQYF. Variable domain in full (rest from reference TRBV5-4 and TRBJ2-5): ETGVTQSPTHLIKTRGQQVTLRCSSQSGHNTVSWYQQALGQGPQFIFQYYREEENGRGNFPPRFSGLQFPNYSSELNVNALELDDSALYLCASSLAGTGRETQYFGPGTRLLVL.

This sequence joins TRBV7-9 and TRBJ1-1, with 7 bases fitting TRBD1. V was clipped by 4 bases and J by 11 bases; unmatched bases: 7. The CDR3 loop spans 12 amino acids. Per germline, CDR1 SEHNR and CDR2 FQNEAQ (reference sequence). The CDR3 coding sequence is TGTGCCAGCAGCTCTTCACAGGGGAGTGCTTTCTTT. Encoded protein: CASSSSQGSAFF. The full variable domain, completed using reference TRBV7-9 and TRBJ1-1, is DTGVSQNPRHKITKRGQNVTFRCDPISEHNRLYWYRQTLGQGPEFLTYFQNEAQLEKSRLLSDRFSAERPKGSFSTLEIQRTEQGDSAMYLCASSSSQGSAFFGQGTRLTVV.

The chain links TRBV19 to TRBJ1-5, with 8 bases matching TRBD1. CDR1 LNHDA and CDR2 SQIVND come from the germline V gene (reference sequence). The CDR3 is 14 amino acids. The ends lost 4 bases at V and 6 bases at J; junction bases unmatched: 5. In nucleotides, the CDR3 is TGTGCCAGTAGTACAGGGGGCGGTTTTCAGCCCCAGCATTTT. Its translation: CASSTGGGFQPQHF.

This chain uses TRBV5-1 with TRBJ1-5, with D possibly being TRBD1 (6 bases). Per the germline V gene, CDR1 is SGHRS and CDR2 is YFSETQ. The germline V and J ends were trimmed by 4 bases and 5 bases, with 10 bases remaining between them. The CDR3 loop spans 13 amino acids. The DNA for the CDR3 is TGCGCCAGCAGCCCGGACAGTGATCAGCCCCAGCATTTT. Its translation is CASSPDSDQPQHF.